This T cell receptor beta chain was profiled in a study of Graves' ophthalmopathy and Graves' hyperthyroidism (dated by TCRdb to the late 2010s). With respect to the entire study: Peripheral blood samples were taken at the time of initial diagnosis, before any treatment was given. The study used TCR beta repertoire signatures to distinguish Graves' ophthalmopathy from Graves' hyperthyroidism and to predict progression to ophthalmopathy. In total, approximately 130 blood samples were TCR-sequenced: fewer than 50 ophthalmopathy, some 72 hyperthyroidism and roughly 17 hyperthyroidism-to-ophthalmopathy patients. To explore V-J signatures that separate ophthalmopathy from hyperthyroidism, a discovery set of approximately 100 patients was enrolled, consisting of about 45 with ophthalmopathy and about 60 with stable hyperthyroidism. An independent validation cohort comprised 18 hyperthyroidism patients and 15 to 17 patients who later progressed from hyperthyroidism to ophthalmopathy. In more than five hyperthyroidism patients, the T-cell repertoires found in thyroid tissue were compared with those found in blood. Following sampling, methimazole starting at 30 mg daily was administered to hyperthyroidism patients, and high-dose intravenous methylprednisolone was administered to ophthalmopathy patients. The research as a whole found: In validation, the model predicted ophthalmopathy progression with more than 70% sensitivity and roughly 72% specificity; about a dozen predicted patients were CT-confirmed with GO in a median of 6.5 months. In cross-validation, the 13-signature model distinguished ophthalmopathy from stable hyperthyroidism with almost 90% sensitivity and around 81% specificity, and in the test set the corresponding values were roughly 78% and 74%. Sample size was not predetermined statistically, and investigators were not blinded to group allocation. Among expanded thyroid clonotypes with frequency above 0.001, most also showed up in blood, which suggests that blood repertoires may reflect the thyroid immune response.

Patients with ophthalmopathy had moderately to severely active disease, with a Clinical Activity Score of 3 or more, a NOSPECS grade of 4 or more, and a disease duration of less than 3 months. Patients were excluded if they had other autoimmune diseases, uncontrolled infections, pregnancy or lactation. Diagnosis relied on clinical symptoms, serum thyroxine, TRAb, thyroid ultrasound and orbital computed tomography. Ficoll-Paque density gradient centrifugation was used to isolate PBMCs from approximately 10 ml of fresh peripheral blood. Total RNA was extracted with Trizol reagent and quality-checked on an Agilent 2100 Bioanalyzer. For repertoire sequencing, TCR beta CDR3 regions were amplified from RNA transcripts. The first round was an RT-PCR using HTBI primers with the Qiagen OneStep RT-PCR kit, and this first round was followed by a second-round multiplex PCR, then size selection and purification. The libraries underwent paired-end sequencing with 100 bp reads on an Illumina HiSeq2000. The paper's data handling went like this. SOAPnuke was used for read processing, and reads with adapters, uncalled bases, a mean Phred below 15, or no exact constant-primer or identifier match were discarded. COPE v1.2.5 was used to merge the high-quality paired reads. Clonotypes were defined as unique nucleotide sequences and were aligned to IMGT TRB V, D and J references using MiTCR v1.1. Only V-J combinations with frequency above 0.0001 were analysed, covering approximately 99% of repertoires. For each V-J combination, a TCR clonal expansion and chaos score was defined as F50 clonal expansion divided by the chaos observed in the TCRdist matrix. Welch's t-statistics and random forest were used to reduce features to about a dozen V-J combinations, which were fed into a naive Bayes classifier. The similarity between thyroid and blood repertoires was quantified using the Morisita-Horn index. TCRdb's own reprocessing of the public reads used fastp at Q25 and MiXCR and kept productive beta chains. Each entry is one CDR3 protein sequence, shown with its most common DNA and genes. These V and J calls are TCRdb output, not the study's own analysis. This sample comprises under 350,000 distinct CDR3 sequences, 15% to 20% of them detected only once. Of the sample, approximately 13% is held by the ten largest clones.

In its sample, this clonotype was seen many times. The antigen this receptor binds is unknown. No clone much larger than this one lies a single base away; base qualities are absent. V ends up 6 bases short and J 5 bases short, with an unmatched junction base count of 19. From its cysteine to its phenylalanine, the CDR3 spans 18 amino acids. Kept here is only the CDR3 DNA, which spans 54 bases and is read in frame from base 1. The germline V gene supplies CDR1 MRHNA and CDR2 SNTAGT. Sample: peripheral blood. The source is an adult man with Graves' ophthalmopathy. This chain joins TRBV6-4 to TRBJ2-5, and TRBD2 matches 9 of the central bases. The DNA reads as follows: TGTGCCAGCAGAGCAATCGTGTTTGCGGGAGGGCCTCGGGAGACCCAGTACTTC. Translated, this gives CASRAIVFAGGPRETQYF.